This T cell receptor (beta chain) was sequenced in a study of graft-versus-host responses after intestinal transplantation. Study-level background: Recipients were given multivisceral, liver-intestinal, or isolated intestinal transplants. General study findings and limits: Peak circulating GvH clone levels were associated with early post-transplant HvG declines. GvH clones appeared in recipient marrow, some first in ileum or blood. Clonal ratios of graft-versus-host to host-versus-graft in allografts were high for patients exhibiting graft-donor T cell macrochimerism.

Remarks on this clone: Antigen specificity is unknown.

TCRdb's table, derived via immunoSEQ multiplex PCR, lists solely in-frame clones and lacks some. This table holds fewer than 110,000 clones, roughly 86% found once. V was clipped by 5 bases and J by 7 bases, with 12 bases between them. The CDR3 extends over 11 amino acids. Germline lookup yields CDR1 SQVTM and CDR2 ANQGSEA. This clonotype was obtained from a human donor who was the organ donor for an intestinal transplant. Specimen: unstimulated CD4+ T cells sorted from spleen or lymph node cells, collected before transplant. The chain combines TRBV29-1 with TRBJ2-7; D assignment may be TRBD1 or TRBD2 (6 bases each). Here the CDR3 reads CSVRGVREQYF. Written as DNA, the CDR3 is TGCAGCGTTAGGGGGGTCCGGGAGCAGTACTTC.